Shown below are 6 T cell receptor beta chains from a single sample sequenced in a study of CD8 T cells in ankylosing spondylitis. Findings of the study overall: Apparently characteristic of ankylosing spondylitis blood was a TCR beta motif (about eight highly homologous variants).

These receptors' antigens are unknown. TCRdb reprocessed the 5' RACE reads via MiXCR and lists one record per CDR3 protein. The sample carries around 440,000 distinct CDR3 sequences, over 15% recorded once. The specimen was blood, either unsorted or a sorted T cell fraction (not recorded which). The receptors originated from a male donor with ankylosing spondylitis.

This clonotype was recorded many times. The rearrangement joins TRBV24-1 to TRBJ2-1; 11 bases are shared with TRBD1. Per germline, CDR1 KGHDR and CDR2 SFDVKD. J gave up 6 bases and V 3 bases, and 9 bases lay outside the gene matches. The CDR3 is 17 residues long. As DNA, the CDR3 is TGTGCCACCAGTGATACAGTGCCGGGACAGGGGGGCAATGAGCAGTTCTTC. Its protein product is CATSDTVPGQGGNEQFF.

This clonotype was counted a few times. This chain links TRBV20-1 with TRBJ2-3; the D gene could be TRBD1 or TRBD2 (5 bases each). V was clipped by 6 bases and J by 3 bases, with 19 bases between them. Germline CDR1 is DFQATT and CDR2 is SNEGSKA (reference sequence). This CDR3 has 15 amino acids. Here the CDR3 DNA reads TGCAGTGCCGGAGTGGGACGGAAGACTACAGATACGCAGTATTTT. Protein product: CSAGVGRKTTDTQYF.

The chain couples TRBV18 to TRBJ2-2, with D unresolved. CDR3 length: 15 amino acids. V was cut by 4 bases and J by 0 bases, with 9 bases left in between. Germline-derived CDR1 and CDR2 are KGHSH and LQKENI. The CDR3 bases are TGTGCCAGCTCACTCAGCACAGCGAACACCGGGGAGCTGTTTTTT. Protein sequence: CASSLSTANTGELFF.

This clonotype was picked up many times. CDR3 sequence reads: CSARDPTSGGANEQFF. Written as DNA, the CDR3 is TGCAGTGCTAGAGACCCGACTAGCGGGGGGGCGAATGAGCAGTTCTTC. The gene calls are TRBV20-1 and TRBJ2-1; 14 bases are a match to TRBD2. Germline assignment: CDR1 DFQATT and CDR2 SNEGSKA (reference sequence). The length of the CDR3 is 16 residues. J was trimmed by 7 bases and V by 0 bases; bases with no gene match: 5.

This chain links TRBV19 with TRBJ1-2; 7 bases map to TRBD1. This CDR3 spans 14 amino acids. Germline lookup yields CDR1 LNHDA and CDR2 SQIVND (reference sequence). V lost 4 bases and J lost 7; bases outside the gene matches: 9. The CDR3 DNA sequence: TGTGCCAGTAGTACATCCCGGACAGGCGGTGGCTACACCTTC. Translating it yields CASSTSRTGGGYTF.

In this sample, this clonotype turned up a few times. The chain employs TRBV9 and TRBJ1-1; D is possibly TRBD1 (5 bases). Germline-derived CDR1 and CDR2 are SGDLS and YYNGEE. Trimming removed 3 bases at V and 1 base at J, with 13 bases between. This CDR3 is built from 15 residues. CDR3 sequence (DNA): TGTGCCAGCAGCGGCCGACGGGGCCCGAACACTGAAGCTTTCTTT. Protein: CASSGRRGPNTEAFF. The whole variable domain, remainder taken from reference TRBV9 and TRBJ1-1, is DSGVTQTPKHLITATGQRVTLRCSPRSGDLSVYWYQQSLDQGLQFLIQYYNGEERAKGNILERFSAQQFPDLHSELNLSSLELGDSALYFCASSGRRGPNTEAFFGQGTRLTVV.